Below are 2 T cell receptor beta chains sequenced from a single sample in a study of cytomegalovirus exposure and HLA in healthy donors. Repertoires were generated with immunoSEQ multiplex PCR, while TCRdb's copy carries only in-frame clones and drops some. The table shows 90,000 to 100,000 clones, with around 88% occurring only once. Sequencing was performed on PBMCs. The origin of the receptors is a woman in her twenties or thirties in good health and CMV-seronegative.

This chain connects TRBV19 to TRBJ2-1; 12 bases match TRBD2. V shed 5 bases and J 6 bases; nucleotides not matched to a gene: 8. In germline, CDR1 is LNHDA, CDR2 SQIVND (reference sequence). This CDR3 contains 16 residues. This CDR3 reads CASSPLLAGGGNEQFF. CDR3 sequence (DNA): TGTGCCAGTAGTCCACTACTAGCGGGAGGTGGCAATGAGCAGTTCTTC. Full variable domain (rest looked up from reference TRBV19 and TRBJ2-1): DGGITQSPKYLFRKEGQNVTLSCEQNLNHDAMYWYRQDPGQGLRLIYYSQIVNDFQKGDIAEGYSVSREKKESFPLTVTSAQKNPTAFYLCASSPLLAGGGNEQFFGPGTRLTVL.

The chain uses TRBV28 and TRBJ1-4; 8 positions match TRBD1. This CDR3 comprises 14 residues. Looked up from germline, CDR1 is MDHEN and CDR2 is SYDVKM. The J segment lost 3 bases and the V segment lost 6 bases, leaving 3 bases of the junction unmatched. CDR3 nucleotide sequence: TGTGCCAGCAGAACAGGGGGAGCTAATGAAAAACTGTTTTTT. Its protein product is CASRTGGANEKLFF.